This T cell receptor (beta chain) was captured in a study of T-cell memory formation after mild COVID-19. In the study overall: There were largely donor-specific TCR clusters. Overall study results and limits: For contracting clones, CD4+ ones sat mainly in CM and EM, CD8+ in EMRA.

Sample barcodes and UMIs were carried by the TCR alpha and TCR beta cDNA libraries that 5'RACE generated with constant-segment primers. TCRdb passed the 5' RACE reads through MiXCR, listing each CDR3 protein once. Among 350,000 to 500,000 distinct CDR3 sequences listed, 20% were seen once. Comments on this clonotype: What it recognizes is unknown.

V was pared by 2 bases and J by 7 bases, with 5 bases between. The CDR3 is 12 amino acids. Germline-derived CDR1 and CDR2 are MNHEY and SVGAGI. The sequence derives from an adult woman who had mild COVID-19 (a few samples of this study predate the infection). Cell type and time point are not known. This rearrangement joins TRBV6-5 to TRBJ2-2, with D unresolved. Material: PBMCs or a T cell subset sorted from them (not recorded which). In DNA, the CDR3 is TGTGCCAGCAGTTACGGCGGCGGGGAGCTGTTTTTT. This sequence encodes CASSYGGGELFF.